This TCR beta chain derives from a study of blood T cell repertoires in COVID-19. Overall study: Material from acute and convalescent COVID-19 was sourced from the United States, Italy and Spain. PBMCs, B-cell-depleted T cells, or T cells were the source of the cDNA or gDNA that made up the material.

Original methodology: How many nucleated cells were present was estimated from reference gene primer amplification. The protocol was immunoSEQ multiplex PCR, while the TCRdb copy is restricted to in-frame clones and leaves out a portion. V, J and clone size reflect that table, while D and trimming were determined from the DNA. The sample has about 70,000 clones, about 85% seen once; the top ten hold about 4%. The sample holds one count of this clone. The CDR3 has 16 amino acids. Germline lookup yields CDR1 SGHVS and CDR2 FNYEAQ. The ends were cut back, 5 bases at V and 2 bases at J, with 15 bases in the middle.

The source is a man aged 65 to 85 with active COVID-19. Sample: peripheral blood. The chain links TRBV7-6 to TRBJ2-2; a possible D gene is TRBD1 (6 bases). DNA of the CDR3: TGTGCCAGCAGCCTTGGCGACAGGCTTAACACCGGGGAGCTGTTTTTT. Its protein is CASSLGDRLNTGELFF.